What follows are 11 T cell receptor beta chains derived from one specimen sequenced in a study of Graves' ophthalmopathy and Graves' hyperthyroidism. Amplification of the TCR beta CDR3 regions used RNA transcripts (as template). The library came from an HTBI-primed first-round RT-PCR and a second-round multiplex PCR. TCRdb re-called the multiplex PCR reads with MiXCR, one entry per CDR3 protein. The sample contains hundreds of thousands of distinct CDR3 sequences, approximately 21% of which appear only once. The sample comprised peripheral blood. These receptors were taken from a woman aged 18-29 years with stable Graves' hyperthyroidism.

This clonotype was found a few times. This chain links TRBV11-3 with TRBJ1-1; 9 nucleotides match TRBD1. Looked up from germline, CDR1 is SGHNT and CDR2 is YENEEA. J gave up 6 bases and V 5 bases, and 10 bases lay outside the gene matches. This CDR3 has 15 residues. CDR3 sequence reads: CASSVTGGPGAEAFF. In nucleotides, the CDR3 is TGTGCCAGCAGCGTCACAGGGGGCCCCGGCGCTGAAGCTTTCTTT.

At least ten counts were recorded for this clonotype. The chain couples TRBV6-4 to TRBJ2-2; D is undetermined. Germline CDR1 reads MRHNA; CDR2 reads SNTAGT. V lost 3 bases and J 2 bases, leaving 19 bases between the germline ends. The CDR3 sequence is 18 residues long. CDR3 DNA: TGTGCCAGCAGTGAGTTACGGAAGAGAAAGATAAACACCGGGGAGCTGTTTTTT. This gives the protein CASSELRKRKINTGELFF.

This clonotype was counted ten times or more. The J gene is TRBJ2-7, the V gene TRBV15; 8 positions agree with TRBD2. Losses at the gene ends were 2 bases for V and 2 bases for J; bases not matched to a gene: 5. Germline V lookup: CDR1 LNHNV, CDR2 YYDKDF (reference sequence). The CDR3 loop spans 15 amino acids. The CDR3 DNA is TGTGCCACCAGCAGACTAGCGGGTGGGACCTACGAGCAGTACTTC. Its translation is CATSRLAGGTYEQYF.

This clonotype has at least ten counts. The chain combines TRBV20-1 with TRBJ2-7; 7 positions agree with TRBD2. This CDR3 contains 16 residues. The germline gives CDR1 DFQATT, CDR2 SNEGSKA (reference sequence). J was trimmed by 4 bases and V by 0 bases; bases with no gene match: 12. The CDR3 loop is CSARDLGRLALYEQYF. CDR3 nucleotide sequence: TGCAGTGCTAGAGATCTGGGGAGACTAGCATTGTACGAGCAGTACTTC.

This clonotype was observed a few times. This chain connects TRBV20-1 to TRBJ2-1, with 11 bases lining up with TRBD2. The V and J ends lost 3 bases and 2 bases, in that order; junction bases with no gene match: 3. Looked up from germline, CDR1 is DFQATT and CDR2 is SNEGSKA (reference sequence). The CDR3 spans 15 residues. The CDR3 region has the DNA TGCAGTGCTAGGGGTAGCGGGAGGGCCTACAATGAGCAGTTCTTC. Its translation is CSARGSGRAYNEQFF.

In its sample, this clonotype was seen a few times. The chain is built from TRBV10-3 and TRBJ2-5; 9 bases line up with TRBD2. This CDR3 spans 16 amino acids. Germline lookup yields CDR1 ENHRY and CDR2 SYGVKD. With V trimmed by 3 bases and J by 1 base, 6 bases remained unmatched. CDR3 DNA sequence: TGTGCCATCAGTGACCTAGCGGGGACACTCCAAGAGACCCAGTACTTC. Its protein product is CAISDLAGTLQETQYF.

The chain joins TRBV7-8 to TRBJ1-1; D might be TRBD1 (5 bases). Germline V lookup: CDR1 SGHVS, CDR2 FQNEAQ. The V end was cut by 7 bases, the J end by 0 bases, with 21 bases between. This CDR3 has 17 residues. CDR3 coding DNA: TGTGCCAGCACCCTCTTGAGGGGCTCGGCGATGAACACTGAAGCTTTCTTT. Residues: CASTLLRGSAMNTEAFF.

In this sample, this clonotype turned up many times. The CDR3 sequence is CAQRGAINTGELFF. CDR3 DNA: TGTGCCCAGCGAGGGGCTATCAACACCGGGGAGCTGTTTTTT. V gene TRBV30 combines with J gene TRBJ2-2; D might be TRBD1 or TRBD2, each matching 5 bases. Germline assignment: CDR1 GTSNPN and CDR2 SVGIG (reference sequence). This CDR3 spans 14 amino acids. V was cut by 8 bases and J by 2 bases, with 15 bases left in between.

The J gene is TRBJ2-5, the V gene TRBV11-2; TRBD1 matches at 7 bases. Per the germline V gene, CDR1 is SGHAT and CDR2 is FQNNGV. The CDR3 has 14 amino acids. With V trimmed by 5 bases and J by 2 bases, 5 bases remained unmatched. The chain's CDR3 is CASSKGQNQETQYF. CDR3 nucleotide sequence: TGTGCCAGCAGCAAGGGACAGAATCAAGAGACCCAGTACTTC.

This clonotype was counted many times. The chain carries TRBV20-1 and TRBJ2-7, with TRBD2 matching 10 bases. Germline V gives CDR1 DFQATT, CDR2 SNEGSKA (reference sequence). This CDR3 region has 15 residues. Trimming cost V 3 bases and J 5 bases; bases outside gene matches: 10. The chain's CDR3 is CSASKGTSEINEQYF. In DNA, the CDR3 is TGCAGTGCTAGTAAGGGGACTAGCGAAATAAACGAGCAGTACTTC.

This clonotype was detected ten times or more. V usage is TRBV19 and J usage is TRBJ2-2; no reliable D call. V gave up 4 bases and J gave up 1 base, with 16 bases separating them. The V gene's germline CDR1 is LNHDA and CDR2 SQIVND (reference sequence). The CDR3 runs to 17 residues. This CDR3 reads CASSNRRYGGNTGELFF. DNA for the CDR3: TGTGCCAGTAGTAATCGGAGATACGGCGGGAACACCGGGGAGCTGTTTTTT.